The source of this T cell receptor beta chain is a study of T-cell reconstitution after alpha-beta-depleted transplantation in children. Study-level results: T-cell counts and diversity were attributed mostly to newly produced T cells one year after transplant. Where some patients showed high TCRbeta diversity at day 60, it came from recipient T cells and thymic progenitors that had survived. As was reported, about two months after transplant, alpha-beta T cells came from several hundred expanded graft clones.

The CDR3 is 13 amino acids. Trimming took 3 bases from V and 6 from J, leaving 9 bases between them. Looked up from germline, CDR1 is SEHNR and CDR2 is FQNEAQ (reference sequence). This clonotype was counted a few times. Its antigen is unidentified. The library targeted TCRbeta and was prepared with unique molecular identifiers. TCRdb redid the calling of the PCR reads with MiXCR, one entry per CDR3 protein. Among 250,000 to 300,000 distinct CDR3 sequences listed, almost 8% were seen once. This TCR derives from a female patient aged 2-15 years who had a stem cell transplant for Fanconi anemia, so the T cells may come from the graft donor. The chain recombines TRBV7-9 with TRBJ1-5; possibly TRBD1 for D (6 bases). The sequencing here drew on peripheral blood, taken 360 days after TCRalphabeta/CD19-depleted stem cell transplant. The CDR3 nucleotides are TGTGCCAGCAGCTTCAGGGGCGGTCAGCCCCAGCATTTT. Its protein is CASSFRGGQPQHF.